One and the same sample provided the 26 T cell receptor beta chains below, sequenced in a study of CD8+CD57+ T cells in acquired aplastic anemia. Profiling of TCR beta VDJ combinations and CDR3 sequences used genomic DNA as template. TCRdb reanalysed the reads using MiXCR and keeps one entry per CDR3 protein. The table has 150,000 to 200,000 distinct CDR3 sequences, roughly 45% seen once. Sequencing used sorted CD4+, CD8+, or CD8+CD57+ T cells (not recorded which) from PBMCs. These receptors were taken from a human donor in good health.

This clonotype was observed a handful of times. The V gene is TRBV6-2 or TRBV6-3, the J gene TRBJ2-3; tentatively, D is TRBD1 (5 bases). Per the germline V gene, CDR1 is MNHEY and CDR2 is SVGEGT. The CDR3 sequence is 16 residues long. V gave up 8 bases and J gave up 4 bases, with 22 bases separating them. CDR3 nucleotide sequence: TGTGCCAGCGGAACTCCCAGGGTTGAAGTAGCAGATACGCAGTATTTT. Translating it yields CASGTPRVEVADTQYF.

This clonotype was seen a handful of times. This may arise from a read error, as a much more abundant clone is one base away. The rearrangement joins TRBV7-8 to TRBJ1-5; tentatively, D is TRBD2 (5 bases). The DNA end is a closer match to TRBJ2-3, so the J assignment may be wrong. Per germline, CDR1 SGHVS and CDR2 FQNEAQ. The CDR3 totals 15 residues. The DNA of the CDR3 is TGTGCCAGCAGCACTTACACGACGGGGAATCAGCCCCAGTATTTT. Translation gives CASSTYTTGNQPQYF.

The chain has TRBV2 and TRBJ2-5; no reliable D call. Germline V CDR1 and CDR2: SNHLY, FYNNEI. This CDR3 region has 13 residues. V lost 7 bases, J lost 4 bases, and 13 bases lay in between. CDR3 coding DNA: TGTGCCAGCACCCGATCGTTTCGAGAGACCCAGTACTTC. The encoded protein is CASTRSFRETQYF.

The table lists this clonotype with a few counts. The J gene is TRBJ1-2, the V gene TRBV11-2; 7 bases agree with TRBD1. The CDR3 is 13 residues long. The germline CDR1 and CDR2 sequences are SGHAT and FQNNGV. The junction had 4 bases not matched to a gene; V was cut back by 3 bases and J by 6 bases. CDR3 bases: TGTGCCAGCAGCTTGGACAGGTTGGATGGCTACACCTTC. Protein: CASSLDRLDGYTF.

This clonotype appeared a few times. This chain links TRBV4-2 with TRBJ2-5, with 11 bases lining up with TRBD2. The CDR3 is 18 amino acids. Germline V lookup: CDR1 LGHNA, CDR2 YNFKEQ. V was pared by 1 base and J by 5 bases, with 12 bases of the junction left unmatched. In nucleotides, the CDR3 is TGTGCCAGCAGCCAAGGTTCGACTAGCGGGATAGGAGGGGAGACCCAGTACTTC. Its protein product is CASSQGSTSGIGGETQYF.

This clonotype has a handful of counts. V gene TRBV28 combines with J gene TRBJ2-7, with a weak D call TRBD1 (6 bases). Trimming pared 0 bases from V and 3 bases from J, leaving 15 bases between. Per the germline V gene, CDR1 is MDHEN and CDR2 is SYDVKM. This CDR3 contains 16 residues. The CDR3, as DNA: TGTGCCAGCAGTTTATGGGGAACAGGGATAAACTACGAGCAGTACTTC. Residues: CASSLWGTGINYEQYF.

The CDR3 loop is CASSSTTGALIVGYTF. The CDR3 coding sequence is TGTGCCAGCAGCTCCACCACGGGGGCCCTTATTGTTGGCTACACCTTC. The V call is TRBV11-1, the J call TRBJ1-2; possible D gene TRBD1, 6 bases. Germline assignment: CDR1 SGHAT and CDR2 FQDESV (reference sequence). The ends were cut back, 4 bases at V and 7 bases at J, with 22 bases in the middle. The length of the CDR3 is 16 residues.

This clonotype was found many times. V and J are TRBV20-1 and TRBJ1-3, with a possible D match to TRBD1 (5 bases). V dropped 3 bases and J dropped 2 bases, with 11 bases sitting between them. The CDR3 runs to 14 residues. Germline-derived CDR1 and CDR2 are DFQATT and SNEGSKA (reference sequence). The CDR3 DNA reads as TGCAGTGCTAGGATCGGGGCCGCTGGAAACACCATATATTTT. Translated, it gives CSARIGAAGNTIYF.

This clonotype was observed a few times. A single base separates this from a much larger clone, so it may be a read error. The chain employs TRBV20-1 and TRBJ2-7, with a possible D match to TRBD1 (6 bases). Germline loops: CDR1 DFQATT, CDR2 SNEGSKA (reference sequence). This CDR3 comprises 12 residues. V was pared by 4 bases and J by 4 bases, with 11 bases between. The CDR3 DNA follows: TGCAGTGCTAAGTTCAGGGGATACGAGCAGTACTTC. Its translation: CSAKFRGYEQYF.

This clonotype has at least ten counts. The chain joins TRBV2 to TRBJ2-1; 12 bases align to TRBD2. The CDR3 runs to 18 residues. CDR1 and CDR2 (germline): SNHLY, FYNNEI. The V segment lost 4 bases and the J segment 7 bases; nucleotides outside the gene matches: 14. CDR3 sequence: CASSVSSGRAGLANEQFF. DNA of the CDR3: TGTGCCAGCAGTGTTTCTAGCGGGAGGGCCGGGCTGGCGAATGAGCAGTTCTTC.

The genes are TRBV9 and TRBJ2-7; a possible D gene is TRBD1 (6 bases). Trimming removed 5 bases from V and 3 bases from J, with 12 bases in between. Germline V gene lookup returns CDR1 SGDLS and CDR2 YYNGEE. The CDR3 is 13 amino acids. DNA of the CDR3: TGTGCCAGCAGTTACCGGGACAACTACGAGCAGTACTTC. Its protein product is CASSYRDNYEQYF.

Concerning this clonotype itself: Here the CDR3 omits its conserved ending phenylalanine or tryptophan, so a read error is the likely source. CDR3 nucleotides: TGTGCCAGCAGCCTCCTAGCGGGGGGAGGCACAGATACGCAGTATTCT. The encoded protein is CASSLLAGGGTDTQYS. The chain couples TRBV7-3 to TRBJ2-3; 11 positions match TRBD2. V dropped 5 bases and J dropped 1; count of bases not matched to a gene: 5. The CDR3 is made up of 16 amino acids. The germline V gene encodes CDR1 SGHTA and CDR2 FQGTGA.

The V and J genes are TRBV19 and TRBJ1-1, with unresolved D. Germline CDR1 reads LNHDA; CDR2 reads SQIVND (reference sequence). Between the trimmed V and J ends, which lost 3 bases and 0 bases, there was a span of 5 bases. There are 13 residues in the CDR3. The DNA of the CDR3 is TGTGCCAGTAGTATCTCCCTGAACACTGAAGCTTTCTTT. Encoded protein: CASSISLNTEAFF.

This clonotype was seen at least ten times. This chain uses TRBV9 with TRBJ2-1, with D perhaps TRBD1 (5 bases). Trimming took off 0 bases at V and 4 bases at J, with 14 bases between the two ends. This CDR3 region has 16 residues. Looked up from germline, CDR1 is SGDLS and CDR2 is YYNGEE. The CDR3 DNA follows: TGTGCCAGCAGCGTAGCTCAGGGCCCCCCTTACAATGAGCAGTTCTTC. This gives the protein CASSVAQGPPYNEQFF.

This clonotype was counted many times. The V call is TRBV7-2, the J call TRBJ2-7, with D maybe TRBD1 (6 bases). V was shortened by 4 bases and J by 5 bases, with 18 bases between the two germline ends. The length of the CDR3 is 15 residues. Germline values: CDR1 SGHTA, CDR2 FQGNSA. The CDR3 protein is CASSSTPSGVHEQYF. The CDR3, as DNA: TGTGCCAGCAGCTCCACCCCCTCAGGGGTCCACGAGCAGTACTTC.

This clonotype showed up many times. J is TRBJ1-1 and V is TRBV7-8; TRBD1 might be the D (6 bases). CDR3 length: 14 residues. Germline lookup yields CDR1 SGHVS and CDR2 FQNEAQ. The V and J ends lost 3 bases and 4 bases respectively, with 12 bases between them. The CDR3 loop is CASSLGGLGTEAFF. The CDR3 bases are TGTGCCAGCAGCTTGGGGGGGCTGGGCACTGAAGCTTTCTTT.

On this clonotype itself: A much larger clone differs by one base, so this may be a read error. This chain links TRBV20-1 with TRBJ2-3, with D tentatively TRBD1 (7 bases). Per the germline V gene, CDR1 is DFQATT and CDR2 is SNEGSKA (reference sequence). V lost 6 bases and J lost 1, with 14 bases in between. The CDR3 loop spans 14 amino acids. CDR3 in amino acids: CSAPGDSCTDTQYF. CDR3 DNA sequence: TGCAGTGCCCCGGGGGACAGCTGCACAGATACGCAGTATTTT.

This sequence joins TRBV29-1 and TRBJ2-5; tentatively, D is TRBD2 (6 bases). CDR1 is SQVTM and CDR2 is ANQGSEA in the germline V gene. Between the trimmed V and J ends, which lost 6 bases and 2 bases, there was a span of 16 bases. This CDR3 contains 14 residues. The CDR3 DNA reads TGCAGCGTGGGAGGACTATCCCCGCAAGAGACCCAGTACTTC. Protein sequence: CSVGGLSPQETQYF.

The chain links TRBV2 to TRBJ2-7; D is unclear. Trimming took 7 bases from V and 6 from J, leaving 16 bases between them. This CDR3 has 13 residues. Germline CDR1 and CDR2: SNHLY and FYNNEI. The CDR3 coding sequence is TGTGCCAGCAATGGAGTATTTACCTTCGAGCAGTACTTC. Amino acid sequence: CASNGVFTFEQYF.

This clonotype was recorded once. Here the CDR3 DNA reads TGTGCCAGCAGCGTGTACAGGGGAGGCAATGAGCAGTTCTTC. Residues: CASSVYRGGNEQFF. The V and J genes are TRBV11-2 and TRBJ2-1, with D tentatively TRBD1 (7 bases). This CDR3 has 14 residues. V dropped 5 bases and J dropped 6 bases, with 14 bases sitting between them. Germline CDR1 is SGHAT and CDR2 is FQNNGV.

This clonotype was recorded only once. The chain recombines TRBV7-2 with TRBJ2-2; D ambiguous. Per germline, CDR1 SGHTA and CDR2 FQGNSA. V was shortened by 5 bases and J by 7 bases, with 11 bases between the two germline ends. The CDR3 extends over 13 amino acids. CDR3 in amino acids: CASSPPPSGELFF. In DNA form, the CDR3 reads TGTGCCAGCAGCCCCCCTCCTAGCGGGGAGCTGTTTTTT. Together with reference TRBV7-2 and TRBJ2-2, the CDR3 gives the full variable domain: GAGVSQSPSNKVTEKGKDVELRCDPISGHTALYWYRQSLGQGLEFLIYFQGNSAPDKSGLPSDRFSAERTGGSVSTLTIQRTQQEDSAVYLCASSPPPSGELFFGEGSRLTVL.

V is TRBV20-1 and J is TRBJ1-2, with TRBD1 identical over 9 bases. There are 13 residues in the CDR3. Germline values: CDR1 DFQATT, CDR2 SNEGSKA (reference sequence). J was trimmed by 5 bases and V by 1 base; bases with no gene match: 2. CDR3 coding DNA: TGCAGTGCTAGAGCCGGGACAGGGTATGGCTACACCTTC. As protein: CSARAGTGYGYTF.

The rearrangement links TRBV20-1 to TRBJ2-7; 10 nucleotides align to TRBD2. Germline V gene data show CDR1 as DFQATT and CDR2 as SNEGSKA (reference sequence). The junction had 4 bases not matched to a gene; V was cut back by 5 bases and J by 3 bases. This CDR3 contains 13 residues. The CDR3, as DNA: TGCAGTGCTGGACCTAGCGGGGGCTACGAGCAGTACTTC. Protein sequence: CSAGPSGGYEQYF.

This clonotype has a single count. The chain is built from TRBV2 and TRBJ1-5, with 10 nucleotides matching TRBD1. The CDR3 covers 15 residues. Trimming cost V 11 bases and J 1 base; bases outside gene matches: 8. The germline CDR1 and CDR2 sequences are SNHLY and FYNNEI. In DNA form, the CDR3 reads TGTGCCGGCAAGGGACAGGGGCGGAGCAATCAGCCCCAGCATTTT. Its translation: CAGKGQGRSNQPQHF.

The chain couples TRBV2 to TRBJ2-1; D is uncertain. The CDR3 contains 16 residues. Trimming stripped 0 bases from V and 3 bases from J, with 12 bases between. Germline values: CDR1 SNHLY, CDR2 FYNNEI. The CDR3 DNA follows: TGTGCCAGCAGTGAAGCCGTTAGCATTCTCTACAATGAGCAGTTCTTC. Protein product: CASSEAVSILYNEQFF.

The V and J genes are TRBV2 and TRBJ1-2; perhaps TRBD1 as D (6 bases). The germline V gene has CDR1 SNHLY and CDR2 FYNNEI. V lost 4 bases to trimming and J lost 4 bases, with 16 bases between them. CDR3 length: 15 residues. CDR3 DNA: TGTGCCAGCAGTGGCCCCGGGGACAACTCCTATGGCTACACCTTC. Encoded protein: CASSGPGDNSYGYTF. Drawing the rest from reference TRBV2 and TRBJ1-2, the complete variable domain is EPEVTQTPSHQVTQMGQEVILRCVPISNHLYFYWYRQILGQKVEFLVSFYNNEISEKSEIFDDQFSVERPDGSNFTLKIRSTKLEDSAMYFCASSGPGDNSYGYTFGSGTRLTVV.